This T cell receptor beta chain was captured in a study of Ad26.COV2.S vaccination and SARS-CoV-2 variants. Whole-study context: The study gave Ad26.COV2.S intramuscularly, once or twice 56 days apart. General study findings and limits: Assessments of TCR breadth and depth may have underestimated the total T cell responses. Researchers reported similar non-spike TCR breadth in vaccine and placebo recipients.

Germline values: CDR1 KGHSH, CDR2 LQKENI. V was cut by 1 base and J by 5 bases, with 9 bases left in between. This CDR3 has 13 residues. Treatment reported: about 20 received Ad26.COV2.S at low or high dose, single or two shots; several received placebo; per-sample allocation not given. At day 63 after the first vaccine or placebo injection, samples were drawn. This adult donor, from Boston, was 18-55 years old. As concerns this clone: Its antigen remains unidentified.

Sequenced by immunoSEQ multiplex PCR; TCRdb stores in-frame clones only, minus some. The sample has 250,000 or so clones; about 83% are singletons. This chain links TRBV18 with TRBJ2-7; D remains unclear. The TCR sequence derives from a person aged 18-60 years who received the Ad26.COV2.S COVID-19 vaccine or a placebo. Sequencing was performed on peripheral blood, taken in a trial of Ad26.COV2.S vaccine versus placebo. CDR3 residues: CASSPLPLDEQYF. DNA for the CDR3: TGTGCCAGCTCACCACTTCCCCTGGACGAGCAGTACTTC.